These 23 T cell receptor beta chains came from one sample sequenced in a study of vaccination and CD4 T cells after COVID-19. Their antigens remain unidentified. Sequencing of cultured CD4+ T cell DNA used the Oncomine TCR Beta short-read assay. TCRdb used MiXCR to reprocess the PCR reads, holding one entry per CDR3 protein. The sample includes about 4,800 distinct CDR3 sequences, 75% to 85% seen only once; the top ten take nearly 50%. The treatment was: roughly 10-day PBMC culture with coronavirus spike peptide pools or control peptides (ViraFEST assay). The sequenced material came from CD4+ T cells from blood, cultured in vitro. The receptors stem from a human donor who had recovered from COVID-19.

Comment on this clonotype: One end of the junction varies from germline; a read error may be responsible. V usage is TRBV7-7 and J usage is TRBJ2-5; TRBD2 matches at 8 bases. This CDR3 has 15 amino acids. The germline V gene encodes CDR1 SSHAT and CDR2 FNYEAQ (reference sequence). The CDR3 here is CASSLGGTSQETQYF. The CDR3 DNA sequence: TGTGCTAGCAGCTTAGGAGGGACTAGCCAAGAGACCCAGTACTTC. Full variable domain (rest looked up from reference TRBV7-7 and TRBJ2-5): GAGVSQSPRYKVTKRGQDVTLRCDPISSHATLYWYQQALGQGPEFLTYFNYEAQPDKSGLPSDRFSAERPEGSISTLTIQRTEQRDSAMYRCASSLGGTSQETQYFGPGTRLLVL.

In this sample, this clonotype turned up once. The chain is built from TRBV20-1 and TRBJ2-7, with a possible D match to TRBD1 (7 bases). The DNA matches TRBJ2-5 better at its end, which makes the J call doubtful. Germline loops: CDR1 DFQATT, CDR2 SNEGSKA (reference sequence). The CDR3 extends over 15 amino acids. The CDR3, as DNA: TGCAGTGCTAGAGATCGGAGGGGGCCATGGGAGACCCAGTACTTC. Translating gives CSARDRRGPWETQYF.

The V and J genes are TRBV6-1 and TRBJ1-2; possibly TRBD1 for D (6 bases). Germline CDR1 reads MNHNS; CDR2 reads SASEGT. V was clipped by 0 bases and J by 3 bases, with 11 bases between them. This CDR3 is built from 15 residues. CDR3: CASSEAAGEDYGYTF. The CDR3 region has the DNA TGTGCCAGCAGTGAAGCAGCAGGGGAAGACTATGGCTACACCTTC.

This chain joins TRBV10-3 and TRBJ1-2, with 7 bases aligning to TRBD1. CDR3 length: 16 amino acids. In germline, CDR1 is ENHRY, CDR2 SYGVKD. J was trimmed by 0 bases and V by 2 bases; bases with no gene match: 6. CDR3 protein: CAISEQAGGSNYGYTF. The CDR3 region has the DNA TGTGCCATCAGTGAGCAGGCAGGGGGTTCTAACTATGGCTACACCTTC.

The gene calls are TRBV15 and TRBJ2-5; 9 nucleotides match TRBD2. Germline V lookup: CDR1 LNHNV, CDR2 YYDKDF (reference sequence). This CDR3 is 15 amino acids long. After removal of 4 bases from V and 0 bases from J, the junction contained 3 bases not matched to a gene. The CDR3 is CATSKRLADQETQYF. CDR3 coding DNA: TGTGCCACCAGCAAAAGACTAGCGGACCAAGAGACCCAGTACTTC. Filled out from reference TRBV15 and TRBJ2-5, the complete variable domain reads DAMVIQNPRYQVTQFGKPVTLSCSQTLNHNVMYWYQQKSSQAPKLLFHYYDKDFNNEADTPDNFQSRRPNTSFCFLDIRSPGLGDTAMYLCATSKRLADQETQYFGPGTRLLVL.

This clonotype has a single count. V and J are TRBV7-3 and TRBJ2-3; D is unresolved. CDR3 size: 13 residues. CDR1 and CDR2 (germline): SGHTA, FQGTGA. The V end was cut by 1 base, the J end by 6 bases, with 8 bases between. CDR3 sequence reads: CASSLNGGDTQYF. The CDR3 nucleotides read TGTGCCAGCAGCTTAAATGGTGGTGATACGCAGTATTTT.

A single count supports this clonotype. This chain connects TRBV20-1 to TRBJ2-5; 7 bases fit TRBD2. Germline-derived CDR1 and CDR2 are DFQATT and SNEGSKA (reference sequence). V lost 0 bases and J lost 5; bases outside the gene matches: 12. This CDR3 contains 16 residues. CDR3 region: CSARDWEGLGFETQYF. CDR3 coding DNA: TGCAGTGCTAGAGATTGGGAAGGACTAGGGTTTGAGACCCAGTACTTC.

The rearrangement joins TRBV24-1 to TRBJ1-2, with D unresolved. The CDR3 extends over 13 amino acids. Germline lookup yields CDR1 KGHDR and CDR2 SFDVKD. V lost 5 bases and J 3 bases, leaving 9 bases between the germline ends. The CDR3 DNA reads TGTGCCACCAGTGCGTCGGGTGACTATGGCTACACCTTC. It specifies CATSASGDYGYTF.

The gene calls are TRBV20-1 and TRBJ2-7; D is unclear. The CDR3 has 12 amino acids. V was shortened by 0 bases and J by 3 bases, with 6 bases between the two germline ends. Germline lookup yields CDR1 DFQATT and CDR2 SNEGSKA (reference sequence). As DNA, the CDR3 is TGCAGTGCTAGAGATCAAATCTACGAGCAGTACTTC. Translating it yields CSARDQIYEQYF.

The chain has TRBV20-1 and TRBJ2-7, with D perhaps TRBD1 or TRBD2 (6 bases each). The CDR3 is 15 amino acids. Deletions cut 0 bases from V and 0 bases from J, with 12 bases between. Germline CDR1 is DFQATT and CDR2 is SNEGSKA (reference sequence). For the CDR3, the DNA is TGCAGTGCTAGAGACGGGGGCTCGTTCTCCTACGAGCAGTACTTC. This sequence encodes CSARDGGSFSYEQYF.

The rearrangement links TRBV20-1 to TRBJ1-1; D unclear. With 4 bases removed from V and 10 bases from J, the gap between germline ends came to 16 bases. There are 12 residues in the CDR3. Looked up from germline, CDR1 is DFQATT and CDR2 is SNEGSKA (reference sequence). The chain's CDR3 is CSANHIRFGAFF. CDR3 DNA: TGCAGTGCTAACCATATTCGTTTTGGAGCTTTCTTT.

The DNA for the CDR3 is TGCAGTGCTAGAGATCTTTCAGGGAAGGGCTCCTATAATTCACCCCTCCACTTT. This sequence encodes CSARDLSGKGSYNSPLHF. The rearrangement joins TRBV20-1 to TRBJ1-6; a weak D match, TRBD1 (5 bases). V lost 0 bases and J 0 bases, leaving 15 bases between the germline ends. The CDR3 spans 18 residues. Germline V CDR1 and CDR2: DFQATT, SNEGSKA (reference sequence).

The chain combines TRBV15 with TRBJ1-2, with a tentative D call TRBD1 (5 bases). The CDR3 is 16 residues long. Germline assignment: CDR1 LNHNV and CDR2 YYDKDF (reference sequence). Trimming left V 6 bases short and J 4 bases short, with 21 bases between. CDR3 sequence reads: CATSPPGVKQSYGYTF. In DNA, the CDR3 is TGTGCCACCAGTCCCCCGGGGGTGAAGCAATCCTATGGCTACACCTTC.

The V call is TRBV6-5, the J call TRBJ2-7, with D possibly TRBD2 on 5 matching bases. The V end was cut by 4 bases, the J end by 2 bases, with 6 bases between. The CDR3 loop spans 12 amino acids. The germline gives CDR1 MNHEY, CDR2 SVGAGI. CDR3 sequence (DNA): TGTGCCAGCAGTTCGGGGACCTACGAGCAGTACTTC. As protein: CASSSGTYEQYF.

The CDR3 DNA reads as TGTGCCAGCTCCGAAGAAGGGGGCGGGGGCTACACCTTC. This translates into CASSEEGGGGYTF. The rearrangement uses TRBV18 and TRBJ1-2, with 7 positions matching TRBD1. Germline V gives CDR1 KGHSH, CDR2 LQKENI. Germline trimming cut 6 bases from V and 8 bases from J; bases unmatched to any gene: 9. This CDR3 has 13 residues.

The chain combines TRBV15 with TRBJ1-2, with D possibly matching TRBD1 (6 bases). The CDR3 is 12 residues long. With 5 bases removed from V and 8 bases from J, the gap between germline ends came to 12 bases. The germline gives CDR1 LNHNV, CDR2 YYDKDF (reference sequence). Here the CDR3 reads CATSGQPGGYTF. In DNA form, the CDR3 reads TGTGCCACCAGCGGACAGCCAGGGGGCTACACCTTC.

This clonotype was observed once. The chain couples TRBV27 to TRBJ2-5, with 9 positions matching TRBD1. V shed 1 base, J shed 2 bases, and the junction held 2 bases outside the gene matches. The CDR3 covers 15 residues. Germline CDR1 MNHEY, CDR2 SMNVEV (reference sequence). CDR3 loop: CASSLWGQGQETQYF. In nucleotides, the CDR3 is TGTGCCAGCAGTTTATGGGGACAGGGACAAGAGACCCAGTACTTC.

This clonotype was counted between two and nine times. The gene calls are TRBV6-5 and TRBJ1-2; no clear D gene. Germline-derived CDR1 and CDR2 are MNHEY and SVGAGI. Trimming left V 2 bases short and J 7 bases short, with 17 bases between. CDR3 length: 15 amino acids. The DNA of the CDR3 is TGTGCCAGCAGTTACGCCGTAGGAATCCCTCTTGGCTACACCTTC. It is translated as CASSYAVGIPLGYTF.

The chain carries TRBV4-2 and TRBJ2-3; no firm D call. The CDR3 is made up of 12 amino acids. Germline CDR1 and CDR2: LGHNA and YNFKEQ. V was cut by 0 bases and J by 3 bases, with 1 base left in between. CDR3 sequence (DNA): TGTGCCAGCAGCCAAGAGACAGATACGCAGTATTTT. This translates into CASSQETDTQYF.

The V call is TRBV20-1, the J call TRBJ2-3; TRBD2 is a possible D gene (6 bases). In germline, CDR1 is DFQATT, CDR2 SNEGSKA (reference sequence). V was shortened by 3 bases and J by 4 bases, with 8 bases between the two germline ends. The CDR3 loop spans 12 amino acids. CDR3 protein: CSASGSADTQYF. For the CDR3, the DNA is TGCAGTGCTAGCGGGAGCGCAGATACGCAGTATTTT.

The gene calls are TRBV7-2 and TRBJ1-6; D is possibly TRBD1 (5 bases). Per germline, CDR1 SGHTA and CDR2 FQGNSA. The CDR3 runs to 15 residues. V lost 3 bases and J lost 10, with 16 bases in between. Here the CDR3 reads CASSFQGWAGSPLHF. The DNA for the CDR3 is TGTGCCAGCAGCTTTCAAGGGTGGGCAGGGTCACCCCTCCACTTT.

This clonotype was seen a handful of times. The chain has TRBV24-1 and TRBJ1-6; 10 positions agree with TRBD1. Per the germline V gene, CDR1 is KGHDR and CDR2 is SFDVKD. The CDR3 consists of 16 residues. Trimming took 2 bases from V and 11 from J; bases not matched to a gene: 8. The CDR3 sequence: CATSDSRDRGPAPLHF. DNA of the CDR3: TGTGCCACCAGTGATTCCCGGGACAGGGGTCCGGCACCCCTCCACTTT.

This clonotype was seen only a few times. The chain carries TRBV6-2 or TRBV6-3 and TRBJ1-5; possible D gene TRBD1, 6 bases. The germline CDR1 and CDR2 sequences are MNHEY and SVGEGT. The CDR3 is 15 residues long. V lost 2 bases and J lost 5, with 13 bases in between. The CDR3 protein is CASSYGTRGDQPQHF. CDR3 nucleotides: TGTGCCAGCAGTTACGGCACCAGGGGCGATCAGCCCCAGCATTTT.